This TCR beta chain was retrieved from a study of response to subunit inactivated influenza vaccine. The V gene end was trimmed by 5 bases and the J gene end by 3 bases; junction bases not matched to a gene: 8. Per germline, CDR1 MDHEN and CDR2 SYDVKM. The CDR3 totals 16 residues. This clonotype was found a few times. TCRdb re-called the RT-PCR reads with MiXCR, one entry per CDR3 protein. The table lists around 650,000 distinct CDR3 sequences, 15% to 18% of them singletons. The input for sequencing was PBMCs from blood, taken 11 to 12 days after vaccination. The V call is TRBV28, the J call TRBJ2-3; TRBD2 aligns across 10 bases. The sequence came from a man aged 45-60 years who received an inactivated influenza vaccine. The CDR3 reads CASSLRTSGYTDTQYF. The CDR3 region has the DNA TGTGCCAGCAGTCTCCGGACTAGCGGATATACAGATACGCAGTATTTT.